These T cell receptor beta chains were read from a single sample in a study of a mutant IDH1 vaccine in newly diagnosed glioma. Libraries were prepared by immunoSEQ multiplex PCR; TCRdb keeps only in-frame clonotypes and omits some of them. The data show fewer than 35,000 clones, around four fifths seen once. Their recognized antigens are unknown. The input for sequencing was PBMCs, taken from a glioma patient whose treatment included an IDH1 peptide vaccine. The receptor source for this set is a woman aged 40-49 years with glioma. The CDR3 runs from the conserved cysteine through the conserved F or W.

CDR3 protein: CSVLNPPMWGVRGEAFF
J gene: TRBJ1-1
V gene: TRBV29-1

CDR3 protein: CASSLGAGPYEQYF
J gene: TRBJ2-7
V gene: TRBV7-9

CDR3 protein: CASSPWPERNTIYF
J gene: TRBJ1-3
V gene: TRBV18

CDR3 protein: CASSLVGGPEYGYTF
J gene: TRBJ1-2
V gene: TRBV7-9

CDR3 protein: CASLQWGTEAFF
J gene: TRBJ1-1
V gene: TRBV7-3

CDR3 protein: CASSTYRQGAYEQYF
J gene: TRBJ2-7
V gene: TRBV6-5

CDR3 protein: CASSYQSGANNEQFF
J gene: TRBJ2-1
V gene: TRBV7-2

CDR3 protein: CASSDSRHVWRNQPQHF
J gene: TRBJ1-5
V gene: TRBV6-4

CDR3 protein: CASRGISRGGPQETQYF
J gene: TRBJ2-5
V gene: TRBV27

CDR3 protein: CASSVGPLRRTGEYWNSPLHF
J gene: TRBJ1-6
V gene: TRBV9

CDR3 protein: CASSPSPGTRPYNEQFF
J gene: TRBJ2-1
V gene: TRBV18

CDR3 protein: CASSDRDGVYEQYF
J gene: TRBJ2-7
V gene: TRBV7-8

CDR3 protein: CASSLTGGNSPLHF
J gene: TRBJ1-6
V gene: TRBV19

CDR3 protein: CASSLAQGSYNEQFF
J gene: TRBJ2-1
V gene: TRBV7-8

CDR3 protein: CASSDETGRGYTF
J gene: TRBJ1-2
V gene: TRBV21-1

CDR3 protein: CASAGRWGTGELFF
J gene: TRBJ2-2
V gene: TRBV11-3

CDR3 protein: CAGLGARDGYTF
J gene: TRBJ1-2
V gene: TRBV30

CDR3 protein: CASSPLNYGYTF
J gene: TRBJ1-2
V gene: TRBV7-9

CDR3 protein: CASSHWLRTTDTQYF
J gene: TRBJ2-3
V gene: TRBV5-4

CDR3 protein: CASSQWTGVGMNTEAFF
J gene: TRBJ1-1
V gene: TRBV7-6

CDR3 protein: CASKQGPGNTIYF
J gene: TRBJ1-3
V gene: TRBV27

CDR3 protein: CASSEFLAGFPKTQYF
J gene: TRBJ2-5
V gene: TRBV10-1

CDR3 protein: CASSQGLAGMNYGYTF
J gene: TRBJ1-2
V gene: TRBV4-3

CDR3 protein: CAWSSTADTQYF
J gene: TRBJ2-3
V gene: TRBV30

CDR3 protein: CASGTLNNQPQHF
J gene: TRBJ1-5
V gene: TRBV28

CDR3 protein: CASSQVLGQGVTEAFF
J gene: TRBJ1-1
V gene: TRBV4-2